Listed below are T cell receptor beta chains from one sample, sequenced in a study of blood T cell repertoires in COVID-19. Profiling relied on immunoSEQ multiplex PCR, and the TCRdb table lists in-frame clones only, not all of them. The sample shows approximately 110,000 clones, around 83% of them seen only once. Sequenced: peripheral blood. Every receptor here comes from a woman over 75 with acute or convalescent COVID-19. Both conserved end residues are part of each CDR3. The D gene is left open where the match is weak. Size is stated for part of the rows, as once, few or many counts, or as a class when the clone is expanded.

j_call d_call clone_size v_call cdr3_nt cdr3_aa
TRBJ2-1 TRBD2 NA TRBV6-6 TGTGCCAGCACGGACCACAGCGGGGATTACAATGAGCAGTTCTTC CASTDHSGDYNEQFF
TRBJ1-5 NA NA TRBV7-2 TGTGCCAGCAGCTTAGCGAGAGATCAGCCCCAGCATTTT CASSLARDQPQHF
TRBJ2-1 TRBD2 NA TRBV6-5 TGTGCCAGCAGGGTCGGGACTAGCGGCTACAATGAGCAGTTCTTC CASRVGTSGYNEQFF
TRBJ1-5 NA NA TRBV6-5 TGTGCCAGCAGGATTATCAGGGGATGGAATCAGCCCCAGCATTTT CASRIIRGWNQPQHF
TRBJ1-1 NA NA TRBV9 TGTGCCAGCAGCGTTACGCCAGGGGCCCCGAACACTGAAGCTTTCTTT CASSVTPGAPNTEAFF
TRBJ2-2 TRBD2 NA TRBV11-2 TGTGCCAGCAGCTTAACGCCGGGACTAGCGGAGTCGAACACCGGGGAGCTGTTTTTT CASSLTPGLAESNTGELFF
TRBJ1-4 NA NA TRBV9 TGTGCCAGCAGCATCCGACACTCAACTAATGAAAAACTGTTTTTT CASSIRHSTNEKLFF
TRBJ2-7 TRBD1 NA TRBV10-1 TGCGCCAGCAGCGCCATGGCAGGACAGGGGTACGAGCAGTACTTC CASSAMAGQGYEQYF
TRBJ2-1 NA NA TRBV11-3 TGTGCCAGCAGCCTAGGACGGCCGGAGAATGAGCAGTTCTTC CASSLGRPENEQFF
TRBJ2-6 NA NA TRBV18 TGTGCCAGCTCACCAACGGGAACTGGGGCCAACGTCCTGACTTTC CASSPTGTGANVLTF
TRBJ1-1 NA few TRBV5-1 TGCGCCAGCAGCCGCGGGTCGGAAGCTTTCTTT CASSRGSEAFF
TRBJ1-2 NA NA TRBV28 TGTGCCAGCAGTTTGCGATATGGCTACACCTTC CASSLRYGYTF
TRBJ1-5 NA NA TRBV7-2 TGTGCCAGCAGCTTAGACATAAATCAGCCCCAGCATTTT CASSLDINQPQHF
TRBJ2-3 NA NA TRBV19 TGTGCCAGTAGTATTCATAGGGGGAACACAGATACGCAGTATTTT CASSIHRGNTDTQYF
TRBJ1-2 NA NA TRBV12-3/TRBV12-4 TGTGCCAGCAGTTGGGAGGGGTATGGCTACACCTTC CASSWEGYGYTF
TRBJ1-6 NA NA TRBV27 TGTGCCAGCAAACTCCAGGGGTTGGATTCACCCCTCCACTTT CASKLQGLDSPLHF
TRBJ1-3 NA NA TRBV28 TGTGCCAGCAGTTTCGGACAGCCGAACTCTGGAAACACCATATATTTT CASSFGQPNSGNTIYF
TRBJ2-7 TRBD2 NA TRBV28 TGTGCCAGCACACTAGCGGGAGGCACCTACGAGCAGTACTTC CASTLAGGTYEQYF
TRBJ1-2 TRBD1 NA TRBV24-1 TGTGCCACCAGTGACAACCCGGGACAGGGGATGGATGGCTACACCTTC CATSDNPGQGMDGYTF
TRBJ1-5 TRBD1 NA TRBV10-3 TGTGCCATCAGTACAGGGGGTTCCCAGCCCCAGCATTTT CAISTGGSQPQHF
TRBJ1-2 TRBD1 NA TRBV5-1 TGCGCCAGCAGCCTCCCGGGACAGGGCTATGGCTACACCTTC CASSLPGQGYGYTF
TRBJ2-1 NA NA TRBV7-9 TGTGCCAGCAGCCAAAGGGGTGGGGCCAACAATGAGCAGTTCTTC CASSQRGGANNEQFF
TRBJ1-2 TRBD1 NA TRBV5-1 TGCGCCAGCAGCTTGGAGGGACAGGGCAGCTATGGCTACACCTTC CASSLEGQGSYGYTF
TRBJ1-6 NA once TRBV5-1 TGCGCCAGCAGCTTGCAGGGTGGGGGGTATTCACCCCTCCACTTT CASSLQGGGYSPLHF
TRBJ2-5 NA once TRBV7-2 TGTGCCAGCAGCTTAGCGGCGGCAGCCGAGACCCAGTACTTC CASSLAAAAETQYF
TRBJ2-1 TRBD1 NA TRBV11-3 TGTGCCAGCACCCGTTCGGGACAGGGCTATGAGCAGTTCTTC CASTRSGQGYEQFF
TRBJ1-2 NA NA TRBV5-1 TGCGCCAGCAGCTTGTCCAGGGGTAATGGCTACACCTTC CASSLSRGNGYTF
TRBJ1-1 NA few TRBV29-1 TGCAGTGTTCCCCAAGCCACTGAAGCTTTCTTT CSVPQATEAFF
TRBJ2-7 TRBD1 once TRBV19 TGTGCCAGTAGTATAGGGAGGACAGGGACCAGAAAAGAGCAGTACTTC CASSIGRTGTRKEQYF
TRBJ2-3 TRBD2 NA TRBV10-1 TGCGCCAGCAGTGAGACTTCGGGACTAGCGGGCAAGAAGTATTTT CASSETSGLAGKKYF